This record concerns one TCR beta chain sequence. Its antigen remains unknown. This specimen comes from a study of cytomegalovirus exposure and HLA in healthy donors. Regarding the study as a whole: A few of the chains that were CMV-associated were confirmed in vitro to be specific for CMV antigens.

CDR1 and CDR2 (germline): SGHRS, YFSETQ. V lost 4 bases to trimming and J lost 1 base; unmatched junction nucleotides: 4. The CDR3 spans 14 residues. The primer mix had 60 Vbeta and 13 Jbeta primers. Profiling relied on immunoSEQ multiplex PCR, and the TCRdb table lists in-frame clones only, not all of them. The sample has about 270,000 clones; roughly two thirds are singletons. Sequenced input: PBMCs. The receptor's source is a female donor in good health and CMV-seronegative. This sequence joins TRBV5-1 and TRBJ1-2, with 7 bases aligning to TRBD1. For the CDR3, the DNA is TGCGCCAGCAGCCTGGGACAGATTAACTATGGCTACACCTTC. Translated, it gives CASSLGQINYGYTF.